This TCR beta chain is from a study of response to subunit inactivated influenza vaccine. TCRdb passed the RT-PCR reads through MiXCR, listing each CDR3 protein once. The data show about 650,000 distinct CDR3 sequences, around 14% seen once. The CDR3 consists of 15 residues. Looked up from germline, CDR1 is MNHNS and CDR2 is SASEGT. V was pared by 3 bases and J by 1 base, with 9 bases between. This clonotype came up a few times. Its antigen is unknown. Study conclusions and caveats: Few new T cells, the authors suggested, are recruited by each seasonal influenza vaccination.

The source of this sequence is a man aged 50-60 years who received an inactivated influenza vaccine. The sample consisted of PBMCs from blood, taken 12 days after vaccination. This chain uses TRBV6-1 with TRBJ2-2, with D possibly being TRBD2 (5 bases). CDR3 region: CASSDLALNTGELFF. CDR3 sequence (DNA): TGTGCCAGCAGTGATCTAGCCCTGAACACCGGGGAGCTGTTTTTT.